The clone carrying this T cell receptor (beta chain) was seen many times. These data come from a study of tumor-infiltrating lymphocytes in primary liver carcinoma. Unsorted whole blood supplied the blood RNA, and germline DNA was isolated too. Reverse transcription of roughly 0.45 ug total RNA with a constant-region primer produced TCR beta cDNA. Libraries for TCR beta were built through three nested multiplex PCR rounds, which together made up a slightly modified ARM-PCR procedure. In TCRdb, the multiplex PCR reads were re-called with MiXCR into one record per CDR3 protein. The sample lists hundreds of thousands of distinct CDR3 sequences, less than 75% occurring once. The clonotype originates from a man aged 35-49 years with primary liver carcinoma and hepatitis B virus infection. Sequenced: peripheral blood.

CDR3 amino acids: CASSQEGSQETQYF. The CDR3 DNA reads as TGTGCCAGCAGCCAAGAAGGCAGCCAAGAGACCCAGTACTTC. The chain carries TRBV4-2 and TRBJ2-5; unclear D gene. The ends were cut back, 0 bases at V and 1 base at J, with 6 bases in the middle. The CDR3 extends over 14 amino acids. Per the germline V gene, CDR1 is LGHNA and CDR2 is YNFKEQ.